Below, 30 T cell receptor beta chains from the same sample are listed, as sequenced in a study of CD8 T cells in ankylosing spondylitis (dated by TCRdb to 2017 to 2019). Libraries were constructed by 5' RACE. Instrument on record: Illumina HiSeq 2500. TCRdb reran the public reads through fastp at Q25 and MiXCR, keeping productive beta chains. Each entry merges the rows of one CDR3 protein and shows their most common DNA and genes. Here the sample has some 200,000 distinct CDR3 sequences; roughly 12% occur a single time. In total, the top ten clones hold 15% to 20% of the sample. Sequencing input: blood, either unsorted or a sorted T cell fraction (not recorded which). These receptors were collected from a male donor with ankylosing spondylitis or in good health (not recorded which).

This CDR3 reads CASSLGGGYTEAFF. The DNA of the CDR3 is TGTGCCAGCAGCTTAGGAGGCGGATACACTGAAGCTTTCTTT. The rearrangement uses TRBV13 and TRBJ1-1; no clear D gene. Trimming pared 0 bases from V and 3 bases from J, leaving 8 bases between. There are 14 residues in the CDR3. Per germline, CDR1 PRHDT and CDR2 FYEKMQ (reference sequence).

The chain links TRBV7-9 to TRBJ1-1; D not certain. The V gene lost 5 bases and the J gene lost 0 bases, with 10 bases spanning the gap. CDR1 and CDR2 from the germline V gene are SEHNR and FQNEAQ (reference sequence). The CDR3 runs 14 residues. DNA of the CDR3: TGTGCCAGCAGCCAAAGGATTCTGAACACTGAAGCTTTCTTT. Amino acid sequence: CASSQRILNTEAFF.

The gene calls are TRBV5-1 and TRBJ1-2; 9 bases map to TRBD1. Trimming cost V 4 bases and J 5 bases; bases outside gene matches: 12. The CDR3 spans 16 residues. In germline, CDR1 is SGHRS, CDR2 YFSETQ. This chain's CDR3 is CASSADELGTGYGYTF. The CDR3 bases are TGCGCCAGCAGCGCGGATGAACTCGGGACAGGGTATGGCTACACCTTC.

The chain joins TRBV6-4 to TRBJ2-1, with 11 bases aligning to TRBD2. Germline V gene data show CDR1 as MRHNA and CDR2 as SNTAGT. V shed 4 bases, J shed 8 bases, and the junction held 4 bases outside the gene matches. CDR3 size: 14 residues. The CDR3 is CASSALAGVDEQFF. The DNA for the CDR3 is TGTGCCAGCAGTGCACTAGCGGGGGTAGATGAGCAGTTCTTC.

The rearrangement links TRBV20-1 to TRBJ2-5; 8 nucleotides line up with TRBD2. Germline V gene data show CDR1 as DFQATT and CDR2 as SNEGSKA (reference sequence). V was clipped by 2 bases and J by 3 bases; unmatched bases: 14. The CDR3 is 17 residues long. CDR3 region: CSARRLVDSGAKETQYF. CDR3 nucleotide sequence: TGCAGTGCTAGAAGGCTAGTGGATAGCGGGGCGAAAGAGACCCAGTACTTC.

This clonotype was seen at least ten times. This CDR3 is CASSWGPPGQHQPQHF. The CDR3 nucleotides are TGCGCCAGCAGCTGGGGCCCCCCGGGACAGCATCAGCCCCAGCATTTT. The V gene is TRBV5-1, the J gene TRBJ1-5, with TRBD1 identical over 7 bases. Germline values: CDR1 SGHRS, CDR2 YFSETQ. CDR3 length equals 16 residues. Unmatched junction bases numbered 11, after V lost 3 bases and J lost 5 bases.

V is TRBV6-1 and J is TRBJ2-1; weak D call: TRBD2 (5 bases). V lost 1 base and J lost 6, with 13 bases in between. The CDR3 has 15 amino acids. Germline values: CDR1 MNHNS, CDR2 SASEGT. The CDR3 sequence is CASSEGHLAGNEQFF. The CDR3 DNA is TGTGCCAGCAGTGAAGGACACCTAGCAGGCAATGAGCAGTTCTTC.

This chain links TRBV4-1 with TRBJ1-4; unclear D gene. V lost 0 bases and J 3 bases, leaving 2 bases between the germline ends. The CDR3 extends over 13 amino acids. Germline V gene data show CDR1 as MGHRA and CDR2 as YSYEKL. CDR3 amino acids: CASSQDPNEKLFF. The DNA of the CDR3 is TGCGCCAGCAGCCAAGATCCTAATGAAAAACTGTTTTTT.

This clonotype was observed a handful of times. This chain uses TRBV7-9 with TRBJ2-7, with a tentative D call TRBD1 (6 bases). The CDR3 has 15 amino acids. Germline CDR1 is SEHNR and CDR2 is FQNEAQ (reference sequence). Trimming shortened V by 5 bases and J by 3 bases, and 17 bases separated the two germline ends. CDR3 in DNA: TGTGCCAGCAGCCCCCCCCCCGGGACACACTACGAGCAGTACTTC. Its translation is CASSPPPGTHYEQYF.

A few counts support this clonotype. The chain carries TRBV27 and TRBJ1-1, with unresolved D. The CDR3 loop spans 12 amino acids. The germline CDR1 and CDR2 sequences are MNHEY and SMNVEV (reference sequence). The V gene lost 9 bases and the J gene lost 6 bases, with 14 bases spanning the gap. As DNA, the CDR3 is TGTGCCAGTTCGACCCTAGGAGCTGAAGCTTTCTTT. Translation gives CASSTLGAEAFF.

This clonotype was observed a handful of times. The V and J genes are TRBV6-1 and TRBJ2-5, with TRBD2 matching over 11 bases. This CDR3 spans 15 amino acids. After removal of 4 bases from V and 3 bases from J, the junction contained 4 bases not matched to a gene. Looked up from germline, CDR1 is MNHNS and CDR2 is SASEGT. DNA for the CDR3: TGTGCCAGCAGTGTCCTTAGCGGGGGGGAAGAGACCCAGTACTTC. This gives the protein CASSVLSGGEETQYF.

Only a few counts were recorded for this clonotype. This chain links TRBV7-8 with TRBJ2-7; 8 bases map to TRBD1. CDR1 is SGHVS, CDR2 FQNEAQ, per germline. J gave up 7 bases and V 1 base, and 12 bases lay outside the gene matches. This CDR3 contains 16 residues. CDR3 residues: CASSLVRWQGAKEQYF. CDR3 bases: TGTGCCAGCAGCTTAGTCCGCTGGCAGGGGGCGAAGGAGCAGTACTTC.

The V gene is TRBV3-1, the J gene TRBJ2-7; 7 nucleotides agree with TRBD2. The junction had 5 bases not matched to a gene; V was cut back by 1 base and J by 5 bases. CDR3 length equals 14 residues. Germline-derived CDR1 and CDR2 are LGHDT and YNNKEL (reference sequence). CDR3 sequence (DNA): TGTGCCAGCAGCCAAGGGGGGGGAGACCACGAGCAGTACTTC. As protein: CASSQGGGDHEQYF.

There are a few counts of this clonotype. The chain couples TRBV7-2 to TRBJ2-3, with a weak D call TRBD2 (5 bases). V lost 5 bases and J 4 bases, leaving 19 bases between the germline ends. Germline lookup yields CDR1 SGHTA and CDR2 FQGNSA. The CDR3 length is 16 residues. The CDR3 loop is CASSHSGVAFADTQYF. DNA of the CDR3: TGTGCCAGCAGCCACTCCGGGGTGGCTTTCGCAGATACGCAGTATTTT.

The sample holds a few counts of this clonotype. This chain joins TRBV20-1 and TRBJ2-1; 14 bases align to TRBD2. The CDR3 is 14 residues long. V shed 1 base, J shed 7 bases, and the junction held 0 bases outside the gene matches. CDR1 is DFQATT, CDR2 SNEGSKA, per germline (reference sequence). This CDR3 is CSARGTSGRNEQFF. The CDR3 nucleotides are TGCAGTGCTAGAGGGACTAGCGGGAGGAATGAGCAGTTCTTC.

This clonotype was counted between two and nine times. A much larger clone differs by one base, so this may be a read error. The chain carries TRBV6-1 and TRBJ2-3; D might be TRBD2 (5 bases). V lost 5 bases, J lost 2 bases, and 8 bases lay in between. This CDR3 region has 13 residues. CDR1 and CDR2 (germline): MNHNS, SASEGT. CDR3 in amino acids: CASSTGYTDTQYF. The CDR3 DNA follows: TGTGCCAGCAGTACGGGGTACACAGATACGCAGTATTTT.

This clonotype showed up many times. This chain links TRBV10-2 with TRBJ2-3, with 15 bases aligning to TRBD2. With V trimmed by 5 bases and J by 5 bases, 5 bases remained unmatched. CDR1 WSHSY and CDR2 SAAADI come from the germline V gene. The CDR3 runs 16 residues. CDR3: CASSSGLAGGRDTQYF. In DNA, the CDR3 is TGCGCCAGCAGTTCGGGACTAGCGGGGGGACGAGATACGCAGTATTTT.

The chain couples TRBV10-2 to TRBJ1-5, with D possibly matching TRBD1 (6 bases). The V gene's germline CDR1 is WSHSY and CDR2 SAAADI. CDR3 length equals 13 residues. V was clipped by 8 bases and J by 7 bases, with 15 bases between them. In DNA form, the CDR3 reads TGCGCCAGCGGGGGACAAGGGGAACAGCCCCAGCATTTT. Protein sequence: CASGGQGEQPQHF.

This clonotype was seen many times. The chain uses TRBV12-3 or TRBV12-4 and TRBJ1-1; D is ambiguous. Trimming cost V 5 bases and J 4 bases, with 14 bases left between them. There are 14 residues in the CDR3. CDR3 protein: CASSPAPIGTEAFF. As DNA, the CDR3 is TGTGCCAGCAGTCCTGCCCCCATCGGCACTGAAGCTTTCTTT.

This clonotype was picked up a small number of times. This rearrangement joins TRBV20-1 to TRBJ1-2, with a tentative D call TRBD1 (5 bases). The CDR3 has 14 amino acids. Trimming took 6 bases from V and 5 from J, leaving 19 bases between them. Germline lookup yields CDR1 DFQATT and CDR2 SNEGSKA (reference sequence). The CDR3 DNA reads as TGCAGTGCGCTCCCTCCGGGGCCGGAGTATGGCTACACCTTC. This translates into CSALPPGPEYGYTF.

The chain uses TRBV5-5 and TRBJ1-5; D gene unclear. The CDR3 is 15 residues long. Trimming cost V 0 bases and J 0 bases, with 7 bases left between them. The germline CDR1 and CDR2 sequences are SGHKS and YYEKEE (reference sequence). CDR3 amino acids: CASSLGDYSNQPQHF. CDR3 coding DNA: TGTGCCAGCAGCTTGGGGGATTATAGCAATCAGCCCCAGCATTTT.

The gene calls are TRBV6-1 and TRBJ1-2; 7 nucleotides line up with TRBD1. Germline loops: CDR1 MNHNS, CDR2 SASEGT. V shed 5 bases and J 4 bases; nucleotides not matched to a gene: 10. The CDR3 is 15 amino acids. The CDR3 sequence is CASSPGQDHTYGYTF. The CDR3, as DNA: TGTGCCAGCAGTCCCGGACAGGACCATACCTATGGCTACACCTTC.

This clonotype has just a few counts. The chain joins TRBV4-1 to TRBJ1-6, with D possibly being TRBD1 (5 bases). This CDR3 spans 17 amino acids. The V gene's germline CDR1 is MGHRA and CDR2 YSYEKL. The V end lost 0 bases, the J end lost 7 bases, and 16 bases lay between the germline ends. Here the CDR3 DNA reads TGCGCCAGCAGCCAAGAAGCGACAGTCGTTTTCAATTCACCCCTCCACTTT. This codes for CASSQEATVVFNSPLHF.

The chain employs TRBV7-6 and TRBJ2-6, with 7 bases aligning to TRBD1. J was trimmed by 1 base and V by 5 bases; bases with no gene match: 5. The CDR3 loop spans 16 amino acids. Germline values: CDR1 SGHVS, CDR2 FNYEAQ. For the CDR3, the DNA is TGTGCCAGCAGCGACCGGGACAGATCTGGGGCCAACGTCCTGACTTTC. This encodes CASSDRDRSGANVLTF.

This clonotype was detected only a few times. The CDR3 nucleotides read TGTGCCAGCAGCAAAGTGCCCCTGCGACTAGCGGGGGGGCACGAGCAGTACTTC. Protein sequence: CASSKVPLRLAGGHEQYF. The chain recombines TRBV21-1 with TRBJ2-7; the D call TRBD2 from the table was never checked on the DNA. TRBV21-1 is a pseudogene locus. The CDR3 spans 18 residues.

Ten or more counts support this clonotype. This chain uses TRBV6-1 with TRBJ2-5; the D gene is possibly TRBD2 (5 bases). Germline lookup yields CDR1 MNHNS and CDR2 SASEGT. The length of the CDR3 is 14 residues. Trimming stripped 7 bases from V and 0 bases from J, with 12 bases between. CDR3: CASTSGIYQETQYF. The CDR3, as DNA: TGTGCCAGCACCTCGGGGATCTACCAAGAGACCCAGTACTTC.

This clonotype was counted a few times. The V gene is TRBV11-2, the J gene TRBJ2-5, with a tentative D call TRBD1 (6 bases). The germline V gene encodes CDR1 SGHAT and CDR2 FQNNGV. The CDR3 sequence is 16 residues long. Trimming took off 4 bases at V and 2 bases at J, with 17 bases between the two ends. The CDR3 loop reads CASSSTWDTIQETQYF. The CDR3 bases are TGTGCCAGCAGCTCCACCTGGGACACAATTCAAGAGACCCAGTACTTC.

The DNA of the CDR3 is TGTGCCAGCGCCTTCACCCCCTCGGGGGAAAGCGCCTACGAGCAGTACTTC. This gives the protein CASAFTPSGESAYEQYF. The V gene is TRBV6-1, the J gene TRBJ2-7, with D possibly TRBD2 on 6 matching bases. V was pared by 8 bases and J by 2 bases, with 25 bases between. Germline V gene lookup returns CDR1 MNHNS and CDR2 SASEGT. This CDR3 contains 17 residues.

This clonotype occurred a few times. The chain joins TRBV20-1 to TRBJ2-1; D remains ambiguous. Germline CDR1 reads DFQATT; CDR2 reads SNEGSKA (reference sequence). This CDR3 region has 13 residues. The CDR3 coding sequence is TGCAGCGGAAGGAGTCCCCTCTACAATGAGCAGTTCTTC. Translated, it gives CSGRSPLYNEQFF.

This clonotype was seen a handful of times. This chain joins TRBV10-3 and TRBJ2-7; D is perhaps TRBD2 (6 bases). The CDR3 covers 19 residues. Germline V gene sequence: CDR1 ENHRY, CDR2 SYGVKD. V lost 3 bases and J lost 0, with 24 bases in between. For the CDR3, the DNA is TGTGCCATCAGTGATGGGACTGGGGCACCTCTTTTAGACTCCTACGAGCAGTACTTC. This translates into CAISDGTGAPLLDSYEQYF.